This TCR beta chain appears in the sequencing data of a study of blood T cells in healthy people across ages. Worth noting for this clonotype: Its target is unknown.

PCR was performed a second time for about 6 to 11 cycles using a sample-barcoded 5' primer and a J-beta primer mix. Each TCR beta cDNA got a 12-nucleotide random molecular identifier. TCRdb redid the calling of the 5' RACE reads with MiXCR, one entry per CDR3 protein. Here the sample spans around 990,000 distinct CDR3 sequences, 35% to 45% being singletons. General study points: TCR beta diversity, measured per million T cells, fell in a roughly linear way with age. Researchers judged that diversity estimates from one million T cells fell short of true values.

With 3 bases removed from V and 0 bases from J, the gap between germline ends came to 9 bases. CDR3 size: 15 residues. CDR1 is KGHSH, CDR2 LQKENI, per germline. The source material was blood. The receptor was isolated from a man younger than 35 in good health. The V and J genes are TRBV18 and TRBJ2-4, with TRBD2 as a possible D gene (6 bases). The CDR3 here is CASSPAGLAKNIQYF. In DNA, the CDR3 is TGTGCCAGCTCACCGGCGGGATTAGCCAAAAACATTCAGTACTTC.